A single sample is the source of the 3 T cell receptor beta chains below, sequenced in a study of CD8 T cells in ankylosing spondylitis. TCRdb itself ran the 5' RACE reads through MiXCR, one entry per CDR3 protein. The sample consists of 150,000 to 250,000 distinct CDR3 sequences, roughly 13% of them appearing once. Sequencing was done on a sample of blood, either unsorted or a sorted T cell fraction (not recorded which). Receptor source: a male donor with ankylosing spondylitis or in good health (not recorded which).

This clonotype has ten or more counts. CDR3 nucleotides: TGTGCCAGCAGCCTGGACGGGGGGCAGTACTTC. It yields the protein CASSLDGGQYF. This rearrangement joins TRBV7-9 to TRBJ2-7, with a tentative D call TRBD2 (6 bases). V gave up 5 bases and J gave up 9 bases, with 11 bases separating them. Germline values: CDR1 SEHNR, CDR2 FQNEAQ (reference sequence). The CDR3 has 11 residues.

J is TRBJ2-7 and V is TRBV11-3; tentatively, D is TRBD1 or TRBD2 (5 bases each). The ends were cut back, 0 bases at V and 2 bases at J, with 14 bases in the middle. CDR1 and CDR2 from the germline V gene are SGHNT and YENEEA. This CDR3 region has 16 residues. For the CDR3, the DNA is TGTGCCAGCAGCTTAGATGGGGCAGGAGGCACCTACGAGCAGTACTTC. It yields the protein CASSLDGAGGTYEQYF. Combining the CDR3 with reference TRBV11-3 and TRBJ2-7 gives the whole variable domain EAGVVQSPRYKIIEKKQPVAFWCNPISGHNTLYWYLQNLGQGPELLIRYENEEAVDDSQLPKDRFSAERLKGVDSTLKIQPAELGDSAVYLCASSLDGAGGTYEQYFGPGTRLTVT.

This clonotype was found a few times. The gene calls are TRBV12-3 or TRBV12-4 and TRBJ1-2; D remains unclear. V was pared by 1 base and J by 2 bases, with 8 bases between. CDR3 length: 14 residues. CDR3 protein: CASSLGLMNYGYTF. The CDR3 DNA sequence: TGTGCCAGCAGTTTAGGGCTGATGAACTATGGCTACACCTTC.